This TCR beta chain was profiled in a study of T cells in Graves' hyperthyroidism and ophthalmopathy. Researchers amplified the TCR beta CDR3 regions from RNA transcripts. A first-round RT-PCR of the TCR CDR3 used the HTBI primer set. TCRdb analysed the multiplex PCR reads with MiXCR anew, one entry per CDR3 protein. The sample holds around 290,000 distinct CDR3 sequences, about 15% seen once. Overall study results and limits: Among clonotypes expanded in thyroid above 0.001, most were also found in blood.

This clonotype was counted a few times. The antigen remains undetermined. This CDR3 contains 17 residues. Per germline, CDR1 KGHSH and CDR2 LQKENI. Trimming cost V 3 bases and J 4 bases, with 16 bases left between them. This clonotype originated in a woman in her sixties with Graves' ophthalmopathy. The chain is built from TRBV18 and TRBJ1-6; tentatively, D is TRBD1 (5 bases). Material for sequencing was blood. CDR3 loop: CASSPILSRGYNSPLHF. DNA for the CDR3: TGTGCCAGCTCACCGATTTTGTCAAGGGGATATAATTCACCCCTCCACTTT.